This T cell receptor (beta chain) was observed in a study of graft-versus-host responses after intestinal transplantation. The CDR3 has 13 amino acids. Germline assignment: CDR1 SGDLS and CDR2 YYNGEE. Deletions cut 4 bases from V and 4 bases from J, with 11 bases between. On this clone: Its antigen is still unknown.

Produced via immunoSEQ multiplex PCR; TCRdb's table is partial and in-frame only. The table shows more than 100,000 clones, with approximately 95% occurring only once. The sample here was unstimulated CD8+ T cells sorted from spleen or lymph node cells, taken before intestinal transplant. The J gene is TRBJ1-1, the V gene TRBV9; TRBD1 is a possible D gene (6 bases). The TCR comes from a human donor who received an intestinal transplant. The CDR3 sequence is CASSQVGGTEAFF. The CDR3 coding sequence is TGTGCCAGCAGCCAGGTAGGGGGCACTGAAGCTTTCTTT.